These T cell receptor beta chains were read from a single sample in a study of identifying expanded T cells in peripheral blood. Clones were read by immunoSEQ multiplex PCR, and TCRdb kept only the in-frame ones, dropping some. The table has 70,000 to 100,000 clones, roughly 91% seen once. The sample comprised blood. The source of these receptors is a person aged 18 to 70 in good health. CDR3s include the opening cysteine and the closing phenylalanine or tryptophan.

TRBV19	TRBJ2-1	CASSRGGEQFF
TRBV7-2	TRBJ1-2	CASSPSTGSSIGYTF
TRBV11-1	TRBJ1-1	CASSLGLDTEAFF
TRBV12-5	TRBJ2-7	CASGCGVLSYEQYF
TRBV7-2	TRBJ1-4	CASSLGHQNGKLFF
TRBV30	TRBJ1-6	CAWSVDSNNSPLHF
TRBV13	TRBJ2-4	CASSTGDGAKNIQYF
TRBV10-3	TRBJ2-7	CAIRPAGTRSYEQYF
TRBV5-1	TRBJ2-1	CASRLTSGGALYNEQFF
TRBV11-2	TRBJ1-4	CASSLRGRSTNEKLFF
TRBV11-2	TRBJ1-1	CASSAGPEAFF
TRBV19	TRBJ2-3	CASTPPGTDTQYF
TRBV5-4	TRBJ1-1	CASSPAGAGGVDTEAFF
TRBV19	TRBJ1-1	CATRGLGTGLNTEAFF
TRBV7-2	TRBJ2-3	CASSFVRGPRDTQYF